Sequencing of this TCR beta chain was carried out in a study of Graves' ophthalmopathy and Graves' hyperthyroidism (dated by TCRdb to 2016 to 2018). Broadly, across the study: Peripheral blood was collected at initial diagnosis, before any treatment. The study used signatures of the TCR beta repertoire to tell Graves' ophthalmopathy apart from Graves' hyperthyroidism and to predict which patients would progress to ophthalmopathy. In total, 135 blood samples were TCR-sequenced: 43 ophthalmopathy, approximately 80 hyperthyroidism and some 17 hyperthyroidism-to-ophthalmopathy patients. To explore V-J signatures that separate ophthalmopathy from hyperthyroidism, a discovery set of 95 to 100 patients was enrolled, consisting of approximately 44 with ophthalmopathy and approximately 57 with stable hyperthyroidism. An independent validation cohort comprised 18 hyperthyroidism patients and some 16 patients who later progressed from hyperthyroidism to ophthalmopathy. In roughly 6 hyperthyroidism patients, T-cell repertoires of thyroid tissue and blood were compared. After sampling, hyperthyroidism patients received methimazole starting at 30 mg daily, and ophthalmopathy patients received high-dose intravenous methylprednisolone. The roughly 91 discovery patients were randomly divided into training and test sets at a 7:3 ratio.

Broader findings and caveats from the paper: In validation, the model predicted ophthalmopathy progression with less than 71% sensitivity and 72% to 80% specificity; some 13 predicted patients were CT-confirmed with GO in a median of about 6.1 months. Ophthalmopathy was separated from stable hyperthyroidism by the 13-signature model with about 89% sensitivity and less than 82% specificity in cross-validation and with 80%/75% in the test set. No statistical method was used to predetermine the sample size, and group allocation was not hidden from the investigators. Most of the expanded thyroid clonotypes with a frequency above 0.001 were also detected in blood, and it was suggested that the thyroid immune response may be reflected by blood repertoires.

Hyperthyroidism was defined as stable when no progression to ophthalmopathy occurred within 18 months of follow-up. Hyperthyroidism patients were newly diagnosed, with disease duration under 2 months, and aged 18 to 65 years. Patients were excluded if they had other autoimmune diseases, uncontrolled infections, pregnancy or lactation. Clinical symptoms, serum thyroxine, TRAb, thyroid ultrasound and orbital computed tomography formed the basis of the diagnosis. Using Ficoll-Paque density gradient centrifugation, PBMCs were isolated from 9.5 to 10 ml of fresh peripheral blood. Trizol reagent was used to extract the total RNA, and its quality was then checked on an Agilent 2100 Bioanalyzer. For repertoire sequencing, the TCR beta CDR3 regions were amplified from RNA transcripts. HTBI primers and the Qiagen OneStep RT-PCR kit were used in a first-round RT-PCR, which was followed by a second-round multiplex PCR, size selection and purification. Sequencing of the libraries was carried out on an Illumina HiSeq2000 in paired-end mode with 100 bp reads. The paper's data handling went like this. SOAPnuke was used for read processing, and reads with adapters, uncalled bases, a mean Phred below 15, or no exact constant-primer or identifier match were discarded. COPE v1.2.5 was used to merge the high-quality paired reads. Unique nucleotide sequences were defined as clonotypes and aligned to IMGT TRB V, D and J references using MiTCR v1.1. The analysis was limited to V-J combinations with a frequency above 0.0001, which together covered 99% to 99.2% of the repertoires. For each V-J combination, a TCR clonal expansion and chaos score was defined as the ratio of F50 clonal expansion to chaos observed in the TCRdist matrix. Welch's t-statistics and random forest were used to reduce the features to about a dozen V-J combinations, which were then used as input to a naive Bayes classifier. The Morisita-Horn index was used to measure how similar the thyroid and blood repertoires were. Clones were called with MiXCR by TCRdb after fastp trimmed the public reads at Q25, and only in-frame beta chains were retained. Each record represents a unique CDR3 protein, reported with the most common genes and DNA among its rows. What appears here as the V and J calls and clone size reflects TCRdb's work, not the paper's. The sample table holds 620,000 or so distinct CDR3 sequences, of which 22% were seen once. The ten largest clones represent 7.1% of the sample.

The CDR3 holds 14 amino acids from the cysteine to the phenylalanine. The entry retains the CDR3 DNA only, 42 bases that are in frame from base 1. Sequences SNHLY (CDR1) and FYNNEI (CDR2) are obtained from the germline V gene. V was cut back by 6 bases and J by 8 bases, leaving a gap of 19 bases between them. This clonotype occurred many times. This receptor's antigen is unknown. No much larger clonotype is one base removed from it; base qualities were not supplied. The chain couples TRBV2 to TRBJ1-2; perhaps TRBD1 is the D gene, with 6 bases matching. The material sequenced was peripheral blood. This TCR was sampled from a woman aged 18-35 years with stable Graves' hyperthyroidism. Some clones in this sample may be carry-over from other donors' samples. Donor details come from another sample of the same person, matched by shared clones. The CDR3 protein is CASRATTDSYGYTF. The sequenced DNA: TGTGCCAGCAGGGCTACAACGGACAGTTACGGCTACACCTTC.